The source of this T cell receptor (beta chain) is a study of blood T cell repertoires in COVID-19. In the study overall: The samples span acute and convalescent COVID-19 from the United States, Italy and Spain. From T cells, B-cell-depleted T cells, or PBMCs came the material, which was cDNA or gDNA.

Study processing details: Counts of nucleated cells, estimated from reference gene primer amplification, were obtained. Repertoires were generated with immunoSEQ multiplex PCR, while TCRdb's copy carries only in-frame clones and drops some. The V and J calls and clone size were taken over from that table, and D and trimming were inferred from the DNA. The sample lists 65,000 to 95,000 clones, approximately 91% seen once, with 2.5% to 3% in the top ten. The germline gives CDR1 PRHDT, CDR2 FYEKMQ (reference sequence). The CDR3 is 15 amino acids. Trimming cost V 6 bases and J 8 bases, with 17 bases left between them.

The TCR originated in a man between 45 and 60 years old with COVID-19, enrolled during active disease. The chain is built from TRBV13 and TRBJ1-6; no firm D call. Sequencing was carried out using peripheral blood. For the CDR3, the DNA is TGTGCCAGCAGATTGGACCGGGGAATCGATTCACCCCTCCACTTT. Translating gives CASRLDRGIDSPLHF. The full variable domain, its missing parts supplied by reference TRBV13 and TRBJ1-6, is AAGVIQSPRHLIKEKRETATLKCYPIPRHDTVYWYQQGPGQDPQFLISFYEKMQSDKGSIPDRFSAQQFSDYHSELNMSSLELGDSALYFCASRLDRGIDSPLHFGNGTRLTVT.